These 12 T cell receptor beta chains came from one sample sequenced in a study of T cells after yellow fever vaccination. Via MiXCR, TCRdb re-called the 5' RACE reads, giving one row per CDR3 protein. The repertoire holds some 250,000 distinct CDR3 sequences, with approximately 3.5% as singletons. The sample consisted of PBMCs, taken 15 days after the yellow fever booster vaccination. These receptor sequences come from a man aged 18-30 years who received the YFV17D yellow fever vaccine.

This clonotype has a count of ten or more. The chain uses TRBV5-1 and TRBJ1-5; D remains unclear. Germline lookup yields CDR1 SGHRS and CDR2 YFSETQ. The V end lost 0 bases, the J end lost 3 bases, and 4 bases lay between the germline ends. CDR3 size: 13 residues. The CDR3 is CASSLDANQPQHF. For the CDR3, the DNA is TGCGCCAGCAGCTTGGATGCCAATCAGCCCCAGCATTTT.

This clonotype was found many times. The J gene is TRBJ1-2, the V gene TRBV20-1; D remains ambiguous. Trimming stripped 3 bases from V and 0 bases from J, with 5 bases between. Germline lookup yields CDR1 DFQATT and CDR2 SNEGSKA (reference sequence). This CDR3 has 12 residues. The CDR3 region is CSASRANYGYTF. As DNA, the CDR3 is TGCAGTGCTAGCCGAGCTAACTATGGCTACACCTTC.

This clonotype was seen repeatedly, ten times or more. The chain is built from TRBV10-3 and TRBJ2-3; D is possibly TRBD2 (6 bases). The CDR3 totals 15 residues. Germline CDR1 is ENHRY and CDR2 is SYGVKD. The ends were cut back, 5 bases at V and 1 base at J, with 13 bases in the middle. The CDR3 spells CAISLVGGGTDTQYF. The CDR3 bases are TGTGCCATCAGTCTAGTCGGCGGGGGCACAGATACGCAGTATTTT.

This clonotype showed up many times. The chain couples TRBV2 to TRBJ2-5; no clear D. Germline CDR1 and CDR2: SNHLY and FYNNEI. V shed 4 bases and J shed 0 bases, with 3 bases lying between them. This CDR3 comprises 12 residues. The chain's CDR3 is CASSAYQETQYF. In DNA form, the CDR3 reads TGTGCCAGCAGTGCGTACCAAGAGACCCAGTACTTC.

In this sample, this clonotype turned up many times. This CDR3 is CSARDPGRSYNEQFF. The CDR3 DNA sequence: TGCAGTGCTAGAGATCCGGGGCGCTCCTACAATGAGCAGTTCTTC. This chain connects TRBV20-1 to TRBJ2-1, with D perhaps matching TRBD1 or TRBD2 (5 bases each). This CDR3 has 15 amino acids. Germline V gives CDR1 DFQATT, CDR2 SNEGSKA (reference sequence). Between the trimmed V and J ends, which lost 0 bases and 0 bases, there was a span of 9 bases.

Many counts were recorded for this clonotype. The chain employs TRBV4-3 and TRBJ2-1, with a possible D match to TRBD2 (6 bases). Germline-derived CDR1 and CDR2 are LGHNA and YSLEER. V was cut by 4 bases and J by 1 base, with 11 bases left in between. The CDR3 extends over 15 amino acids. CDR3 nucleotide sequence: TGCGCCAGCAGCCTCCGGGACTCGTCCTACAATGAGCAGTTCTTC. It is translated as CASSLRDSSYNEQFF.

This clonotype occurred many times. The chain links TRBV6-5 to TRBJ2-1, with D perhaps matching TRBD2 (5 bases). V gave up 4 bases and J gave up 5 bases, with 9 bases separating them. The CDR3 has 13 residues. Germline CDR1 is MNHEY and CDR2 is SVGAGI. The CDR3 region is CASSSSYHNEQFF. CDR3 bases: TGTGCCAGCAGTTCTAGCTACCACAATGAGCAGTTCTTC.

This clonotype was recorded at least ten times. The chain recombines TRBV6-5 with TRBJ1-1; TRBD1 might be the D (5 bases). The germline V and J ends were trimmed by 2 bases and 1 base, with 8 bases remaining between them. This CDR3 is built from 14 residues. Germline CDR1 MNHEY, CDR2 SVGAGI. In DNA, the CDR3 is TGTGCCAGCAGTTACCCGGACACGAACACTGAAGCTTTCTTT. Protein: CASSYPDTNTEAFF.

The table lists this clonotype with many counts. The chain employs TRBV7-9 and TRBJ2-7; 11 bases align to TRBD1. This CDR3 region has 14 residues. V dropped 5 bases and J dropped 9; count of bases not matched to a gene: 9. Germline V CDR1 and CDR2: SEHNR, FQNEAQ (reference sequence). The CDR3 nucleotides read TGTGCCAGCAGCCGTCTGGACAGGGGGCGCGTGCAGTACGTC. Translation: CASSRLDRGRVQYV.

Turning to this clonotype: A single base separates this from a much larger clone, so it may be a read error. The CDR3 does not end in the conserved phenylalanine or tryptophan, so this is likely a read error. This rearrangement joins TRBV29-1 to TRBJ2-3, with D possibly TRBD2 on 6 matching bases. The CDR3 has 16 residues. Germline CDR1 is SQVTM and CDR2 is ANQGSEA. Trimming took 3 bases from V and 2 from J, leaving 18 bases between them. The CDR3 protein is CSVEFGRGGYTDTQYY. The CDR3 DNA sequence: TGCAGCGTTGAGTTTGGCCGAGGAGGGTACACAGATACGCAGTATTAT.

In this sample, this clonotype turned up many times. The chain combines TRBV6-6 with TRBJ1-1; D is possibly TRBD1 (5 bases). V was pared by 5 bases and J by 4 bases, with 17 bases between. CDR1 and CDR2 (germline): MNHNY, SVGAGI (reference sequence). The CDR3 contains 15 residues. The CDR3 reads CASSPPGYSGTEAFF. The CDR3 bases are TGTGCCAGCAGTCCACCAGGGTACAGCGGCACTGAAGCTTTCTTT.

The CDR3 DNA sequence: TGCGCCAGCAGCCAAGATTATCTCCGGGGCGACTATGGCTACACCTTC. Its translation is CASSQDYLRGDYGYTF. V gene TRBV4-3 combines with J gene TRBJ1-2; a weak D match, TRBD1 (5 bases). V was shortened by 0 bases and J by 3 bases, with 14 bases between the two germline ends. Germline lookup yields CDR1 LGHNA and CDR2 YSLEER. The CDR3 extends over 16 amino acids.